The 11 T cell receptor beta chains below come from one sample, sequenced in a study of blood T cell repertoires in COVID-19. Data came from immunoSEQ multiplex PCR; TCRdb stores just in-frame clones and leaves some out. The table includes some 78,000 clones, nearly 90% detected once. What was sequenced was peripheral blood. Receptors were obtained from a woman older than 75 with active or convalescent COVID-19.

The chain employs TRBV5-1 and TRBJ2-1; D is unclear. The germline V gene encodes CDR1 SGHRS and CDR2 YFSETQ. The CDR3 is 13 residues long. Trimming left V 3 bases short and J 7 bases short, with 11 bases between. The CDR3 protein is CASSSDSRNEQFF. The CDR3 region has the DNA TGCGCCAGCAGCTCGGATTCTAGAAATGAGCAGTTCTTC.

The V and J genes are TRBV14 and TRBJ1-1; a weak D match, TRBD1 (5 bases). Germline V gene sequence: CDR1 SGHDN, CDR2 FVKESK. The ends were cut back, 1 base at V and 5 bases at J, with 8 bases in the middle. The CDR3 totals 13 residues. CDR3 residues: CASSQVRGTEAFF. CDR3 coding DNA: TGTGCCAGCAGCCAAGTCCGGGGGACTGAAGCTTTCTTT.

The chain links TRBV5-6 to TRBJ1-1; TRBD1 aligns across 8 bases. CDR3 length: 14 residues. J lost 5 bases, V lost 4 bases, and 7 bases had no gene match. Germline V CDR1 and CDR2: SGHDT, YYEEEE. DNA of the CDR3: TGTGCCAGCAGCACAAGACAGGGGTGGACTGAAGCTTTCTTT. Amino acid sequence: CASSTRQGWTEAFF.

The V gene is TRBV29-1, the J gene TRBJ1-1; D is possibly TRBD1 (5 bases). The V gene's germline CDR1 is SQVTM and CDR2 ANQGSEA. The CDR3 is 13 residues long. Trimming shortened V by 6 bases and J by 11 bases, and 22 bases separated the two germline ends. CDR3 region: CSVDSGGRGAAFF. CDR3 nucleotide sequence: TGCAGCGTCGACTCCGGGGGGAGGGGCGCGGCTTTCTTT.

The chain employs TRBV2 and TRBJ2-7, with 8 bases aligning to TRBD1. Germline V gene sequence: CDR1 SNHLY, CDR2 FYNNEI. This CDR3 has 13 residues. The trim removed 3 bases at V and 7 bases at J, leaving 5 bases unmatched. The CDR3 loop reads CASSDGQGLEQYF. CDR3 bases: TGTGCCAGCAGTGATGGACAGGGCTTGGAGCAGTACTTC.

The V and J genes are TRBV15 and TRBJ2-2, with D tentatively TRBD1 (5 bases). Germline CDR1 LNHNV, CDR2 YYDKDF (reference sequence). V was clipped by 8 bases and J by 6 bases, with 10 bases between them. The CDR3 totals 12 residues. This CDR3 is CATQGRSGELFF. CDR3 coding DNA: TGTGCCACCCAGGGCCGATCCGGGGAGCTGTTTTTT.

The V gene is TRBV5-1, the J gene TRBJ2-3, with TRBD2 matching 11 bases. The CDR3 is made up of 16 amino acids. Germline V gene lookup returns CDR1 SGHRS and CDR2 YFSETQ. V lost 2 bases to trimming and J lost 4 bases; unmatched junction nucleotides: 6. In DNA, the CDR3 is TGCGCCAGCAGCTTCACTAGCGGGAGTGGCCCAGATACGCAGTATTTT. Translated, it gives CASSFTSGSGPDTQYF.

This clone has a single count. This chain connects TRBV28 to TRBJ2-6; unclear D gene. Deletions cut 5 bases from V and 3 bases from J, with 11 bases between. Germline V lookup: CDR1 MDHEN, CDR2 SYDVKM. This CDR3 has 15 residues. CDR3 sequence reads: CASSPNSNGANVLTF. CDR3 in DNA: TGTGCCAGCAGTCCAAACTCTAATGGGGCCAACGTCCTGACTTTC.

The rearrangement uses TRBV19 and TRBJ1-1, with D possibly being TRBD1 (5 bases). CDR1 is LNHDA, CDR2 SQIVND, per germline (reference sequence). CDR3 length equals 13 residues. The V end was cut by 6 bases, the J end by 5 bases, with 13 bases between. DNA of the CDR3: TGTGCCAGTAGGGGCAGGGTCGAGACTGAAGCTTTCTTT. It translates to CASRGRVETEAFF. The variable domain in full, with the rest retrieved from reference TRBV19 and TRBJ1-1, is DGGITQSPKYLFRKEGQNVTLSCEQNLNHDAMYWYRQDPGQGLRLIYYSQIVNDFQKGDIAEGYSVSREKKESFPLTVTSAQKNPTAFYLCASRGRVETEAFFGQGTRLTVV.

This rearrangement joins TRBV9 to TRBJ2-1; 9 bases align to TRBD2. This CDR3 is 14 amino acids long. Trimming removed 7 bases from V and 6 bases from J; junction bases left unmatched: 8. CDR1 and CDR2 from the germline V gene are SGDLS and YYNGEE. The CDR3 region has the DNA TGTGCCAGCGAACGGCGGGAGGGTGGCAATGAGCAGTTCTTC. Translated, it gives CASERREGGNEQFF.

The chain carries TRBV7-7 and TRBJ2-2, with D unresolved. V dropped 6 bases and J dropped 3 bases, with 11 bases sitting between them. Germline V gene lookup returns CDR1 SSHAT and CDR2 FNYEAQ (reference sequence). The CDR3 is 14 residues long. CDR3 amino acids: CASRIDTYTGELFF. The CDR3 nucleotides are TGTGCCAGCAGGATTGACACCTACACCGGGGAGCTGTTTTTT. Combining the CDR3 with reference TRBV7-7 and TRBJ2-2 gives the whole variable domain GAGVSQSPRYKVTKRGQDVTLRCDPISSHATLYWYQQALGQGPEFLTYFNYEAQPDKSGLPSDRFSAERPEGSISTLTIQRTEQRDSAMYRCASRIDTYTGELFFGEGSRLTVL.